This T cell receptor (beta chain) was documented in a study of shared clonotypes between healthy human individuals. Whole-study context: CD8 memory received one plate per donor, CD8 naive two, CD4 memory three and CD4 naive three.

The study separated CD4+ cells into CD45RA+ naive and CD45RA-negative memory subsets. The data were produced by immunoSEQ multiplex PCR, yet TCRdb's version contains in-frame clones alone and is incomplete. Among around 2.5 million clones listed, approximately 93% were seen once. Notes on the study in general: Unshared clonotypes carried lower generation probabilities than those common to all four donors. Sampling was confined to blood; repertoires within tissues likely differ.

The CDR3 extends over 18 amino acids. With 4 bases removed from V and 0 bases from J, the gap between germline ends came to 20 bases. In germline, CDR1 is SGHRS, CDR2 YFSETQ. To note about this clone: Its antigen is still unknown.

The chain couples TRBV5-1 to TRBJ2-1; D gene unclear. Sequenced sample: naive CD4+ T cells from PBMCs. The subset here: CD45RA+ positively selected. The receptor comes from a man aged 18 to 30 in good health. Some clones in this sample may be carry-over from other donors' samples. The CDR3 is CASSPQSPGPPSYNEQFF. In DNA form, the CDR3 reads TGCGCCAGCAGCCCGCAGTCCCCTGGCCCTCCCTCCTACAATGAGCAGTTCTTC. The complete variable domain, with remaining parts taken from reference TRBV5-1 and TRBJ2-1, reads KAGVTQTPRYLIKTRGQQVTLSCSPISGHRSVSWYQQTPGQGLQFLFEYFSETQRNKGNFPGRFSGRQFSNSRSEMNVSTLELGDSALYLCASSPQSPGPPSYNEQFFGPGTRLTVL.